The sequence of this TCR beta chain was determined in a study of breast tumors, draining lymph nodes, adjacent tissues. Study-level results: Tumor and nontumor repertoires were significantly more similar in luminal-like than in basal-like breast cancer.

Samples came from axillary lymph nodes draining the breast cancer. MiXCR, run by TCRdb on the multiplex PCR reads, gives a single entry per CDR3 protein. The repertoire holds approximately 280,000 distinct CDR3 sequences, with 30% as singletons. This clonotype has at least ten counts. Its specificity is not known. Sample: axillary lymph node tissue. This receptor was obtained from a female donor with breast cancer. Some clones in this sample may be carry-over from other donors' samples.

The DNA of the CDR3 is TGTGCCAGCAGTGAATACCTCAGGGACAGGGAGAGGGATAATTCACCCCTCCACTTT. Amino acids: CASSEYLRDRERDNSPLHF. The chain uses TRBV25-1 and TRBJ1-6; TRBD1 aligns across 9 bases. The CDR3 sequence is 19 residues long. Germline CDR1 MGHDK, CDR2 SYGVNS. With V trimmed by 0 bases and J by 5 bases, 11 bases remained unmatched.